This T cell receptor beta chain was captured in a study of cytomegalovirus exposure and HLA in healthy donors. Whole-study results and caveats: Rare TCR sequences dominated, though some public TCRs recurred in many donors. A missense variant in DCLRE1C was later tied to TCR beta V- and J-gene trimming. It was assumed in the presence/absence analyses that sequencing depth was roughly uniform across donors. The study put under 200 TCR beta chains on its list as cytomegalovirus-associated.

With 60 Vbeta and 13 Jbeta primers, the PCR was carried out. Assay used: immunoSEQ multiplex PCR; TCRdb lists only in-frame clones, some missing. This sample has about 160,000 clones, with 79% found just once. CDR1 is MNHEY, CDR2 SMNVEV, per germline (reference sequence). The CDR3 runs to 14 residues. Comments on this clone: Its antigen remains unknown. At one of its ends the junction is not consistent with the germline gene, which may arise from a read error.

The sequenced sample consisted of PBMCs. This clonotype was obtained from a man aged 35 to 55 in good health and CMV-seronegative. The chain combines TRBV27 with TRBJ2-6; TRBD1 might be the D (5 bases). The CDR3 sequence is CASRLGSGANGLTF. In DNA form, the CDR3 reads TGTGCCAGCAGATTGGGATCTGGGGCCAACGGCCTGACTTTC.